Below are 32 T cell receptor beta chains sequenced from a single sample in a study of blood T cell repertoires in COVID-19. TCRdb keeps only in-frame clones here, not all; method: immunoSEQ multiplex PCR. The sample consists of 200,000 to 250,000 clones, roughly 86% of them appearing once. Material for sequencing was peripheral blood. The receptors stem from a woman aged 40 to 50 with acute or convalescent COVID-19.

In this sample, this clone turned up once. The gene calls are TRBV27 and TRBJ2-3; D unclear. Trimming removed 5 bases at V and 5 bases at J, with 8 bases between. Per germline, CDR1 MNHEY and CDR2 SMNVEV (reference sequence). The CDR3 has 12 amino acids. The CDR3 DNA sequence: TGTGCCAGCAGTAATCCATTAGATACGCAGTATTTT. It is translated as CASSNPLDTQYF.

The chain uses TRBV29-1 and TRBJ2-2, with a tentative D call TRBD1 (6 bases). The V end lost 7 bases, the J end lost 2 bases, and 11 bases lay between the germline ends. This CDR3 has 13 amino acids. Germline V gene lookup returns CDR1 SQVTM and CDR2 ANQGSEA. The CDR3 region is CSADRPNTGELFF. Written as DNA, the CDR3 is TGCAGCGCTGACAGGCCCAACACCGGGGAGCTGTTTTTT.

The chain is built from TRBV6-5 and TRBJ1-2, with 8 bases that match TRBD1. The CDR3 runs to 13 residues. Germline values: CDR1 MNHEY, CDR2 SVGAGI. Trimming cost V 5 bases and J 10 bases; bases outside gene matches: 9. CDR3 loop: CASSPFGQGIYTF. The CDR3 DNA sequence: TGTGCCAGCAGTCCGTTTGGACAGGGAATCTACACCTTC.

The V gene is TRBV6-4, the J gene TRBJ2-7; TRBD2 matches at 10 bases. The CDR3 is 14 residues long. V shed 5 bases, J shed 2 bases, and the junction held 3 bases outside the gene matches. Germline assignment: CDR1 MRHNA and CDR2 SNTAGT. DNA for the CDR3: TGTGCCAGCAGTTGGACTAGCGGACCCTACGAGCAGTACTTC. Translating gives CASSWTSGPYEQYF.

CDR3 bases: TGTGCCAGCAGCCTAACTAGCGGGGGGACCTCCTACGAGCAGTACTTC. This encodes CASSLTSGGTSYEQYF. This rearrangement joins TRBV7-8 to TRBJ2-7; 12 bases agree with TRBD2. V lost 5 bases, J lost 0 bases, and 5 bases stayed unmatched. The CDR3 is 16 amino acids. Germline V gives CDR1 SGHVS, CDR2 FQNEAQ.

V and J are TRBV6-5 and TRBJ1-1; 7 nucleotides align to TRBD1. The CDR3 contains 12 residues. V lost 2 bases and J lost 8; bases outside the gene matches: 2. The germline CDR1 and CDR2 sequences are MNHEY and SVGAGI. In DNA form, the CDR3 reads TGTGCCAGCAGTTACCCGGACAGGGAAGCTTTCTTT. Its protein product is CASSYPDREAFF.

In DNA, the CDR3 is TGTGCCTGGAGCAACATTGGGGCAGGGCCGTGGGACGGGGAGCTGTTTTTT. It codes for CAWSNIGAGPWDGELFF. The chain has TRBV30 and TRBJ2-2; TRBD1 might be the D (5 bases). Germline CDR1 and CDR2: GTSNPN and SVGIG (reference sequence). This CDR3 has 17 amino acids. Trimming shortened V by 3 bases and J by 7 bases, and 24 bases separated the two germline ends.

This chain links TRBV7-2 with TRBJ2-1, with D possibly being TRBD2 (6 bases). Germline-derived CDR1 and CDR2 are SGHTA and FQGNSA. Between the trimmed V and J ends, which lost 0 bases and 4 bases, there was a span of 7 bases. CDR3 length: 14 amino acids. CDR3 in amino acids: CASSLAGRYNEQFF. The CDR3 DNA sequence: TGTGCCAGCAGCTTAGCCGGGAGATACAATGAGCAGTTCTTC.

V is TRBV3-1 (or the pseudogene TRBV3-2) and J is TRBJ1-2, with no clear D. The CDR3 contains 15 residues. The V end was cut by 2 bases, the J end by 2 bases, with 12 bases between. Per the germline V gene, CDR1 is LGHDT and CDR2 is YNNKEL (reference sequence). CDR3 sequence: CASSQYQDPNYGYTF. As DNA, the CDR3 is TGTGCCAGCAGCCAATATCAGGATCCCAACTATGGCTACACCTTC.

The chain employs TRBV5-8 and TRBJ1-6; TRBD1 might be the D (6 bases). Looked up from germline, CDR1 is SGHTS and CDR2 is YDEGEE. The CDR3 totals 15 residues. The V and J ends lost 0 bases and 7 bases respectively, with 11 bases between them. The CDR3 protein is CASSLAPGANSPLHF. Written as DNA, the CDR3 is TGTGCCAGCAGCTTGGCCCCAGGGGCGAATTCACCCCTCCACTTT.

The genes are TRBV24-1 and TRBJ2-7; D perhaps matches TRBD1 (6 bases). The germline gives CDR1 KGHDR, CDR2 SFDVKD. The ends were cut back, 4 bases at V and 4 bases at J, with 10 bases in the middle. The CDR3 loop spans 13 amino acids. The CDR3 protein is CATSEGQYYEQYF. The DNA of the CDR3 is TGTGCCACCAGTGAAGGACAGTATTACGAGCAGTACTTC.

This chain joins TRBV6-5 and TRBJ1-3; tentatively, D is TRBD1 (5 bases). Trimming stripped 10 bases from V and 8 bases from J, with 18 bases between. Germline V gene sequence: CDR1 MNHEY, CDR2 SVGAGI. The CDR3 runs 13 residues. The CDR3 region is CATGPRLGDTIYF. DNA for the CDR3: TGTGCCACAGGGCCCCGTCTTGGTGACACCATATATTTT.

J is TRBJ2-7 and V is TRBV4-2; 7 bases map to TRBD2. V lost 0 bases and J lost 0; bases outside the gene matches: 5. Germline V gives CDR1 LGHNA, CDR2 YNFKEQ. CDR3 length: 16 amino acids. The CDR3 is CASSQDVGGSSYEQYF. The CDR3 coding sequence is TGTGCCAGCAGCCAAGACGTGGGGGGGAGCTCCTACGAGCAGTACTTC.

The chain joins TRBV29-1 to TRBJ2-4; 10 nucleotides agree with TRBD1. V trimming: 6 bases; J trimming: 5 bases; junction bases outside the gene matches: 10. The CDR3 has 15 residues. The germline V gene encodes CDR1 SQVTM and CDR2 ANQGSEA. CDR3 amino acids: CSVPDRGLGENIQYF. In DNA form, the CDR3 reads TGCAGCGTCCCCGACAGGGGGCTAGGTGAAAACATTCAGTACTTC. The whole variable domain, filled in from reference TRBV29-1 and TRBJ2-4, reads SAVISQKPSRDICQRGTSLTIQCQVDSQVTMMFWYRQQPGQSLTLIATANQGSEATYESGFVIDKFPISRPNLTFSTLTVSNMSPEDSSIYLCSVPDRGLGENIQYFGAGTRLSVL.

J is TRBJ1-1 and V is TRBV3-1 (or the pseudogene TRBV3-2); no reliable D call. V lost 1 base and J 6 bases, leaving 9 bases between the germline ends. Looked up from germline, CDR1 is LGHDT and CDR2 is YNNKEL (reference sequence). The CDR3 consists of 13 residues. The CDR3 sequence: CASSQGGRAEAFF. The CDR3 DNA sequence: TGTGCCAGCAGCCAAGGAGGGAGGGCTGAAGCTTTCTTT.

The CDR3 protein is CASSLLPGQGHNEQFF. The CDR3, as DNA: TGTGCCAGCAGCCTACTGCCGGGACAGGGGCACAATGAGCAGTTCTTC. The chain is built from TRBV11-1 and TRBJ2-1; the match to TRBD1 covers 10 bases. Germline values: CDR1 SGHAT, CDR2 FQDESV (reference sequence). This CDR3 spans 16 amino acids. Trimming took 5 bases from V and 5 from J; bases not matched to a gene: 9.

The chain combines TRBV11-2 with TRBJ2-5, with TRBD2 matching 7 bases. CDR1 SGHAT and CDR2 FQNNGV come from the germline V gene. V lost 6 bases, J lost 5 bases, and 12 bases stayed unmatched. This CDR3 spans 15 amino acids. This chain's CDR3 is CASSLQGGRLETQYF. The DNA of the CDR3 is TGTGCCAGCAGTCTCCAGGGCGGGAGATTGGAGACCCAGTACTTC.

The rearrangement joins TRBV10-3 to TRBJ2-1, with 13 positions matching TRBD2. CDR1 and CDR2 from the germline V gene are ENHRY and SYGVKD. The CDR3 totals 17 residues. The V gene end was trimmed by 2 bases and the J gene end by 4 bases; junction bases not matched to a gene: 5. The CDR3 loop is CAISEGLAGVVYNEQFF. CDR3 coding DNA: TGTGCCATCAGTGAGGGACTAGCGGGAGTTGTATACAATGAGCAGTTCTTC.

This chain uses TRBV4-1 with TRBJ1-5, with TRBD1 matching over 7 bases. Germline loops: CDR1 MGHRA, CDR2 YSYEKL. The CDR3 has 17 residues. The V and J ends lost 2 bases and 3 bases, in that order; junction bases with no gene match: 10. The CDR3 loop reads CASSQKLDRDFNQPQHF. DNA for the CDR3: TGCGCCAGCAGCCAAAAGCTAGACAGGGATTTCAATCAGCCCCAGCATTTT.

The table lists this clone with a count of one. The rearrangement links TRBV19 to TRBJ2-3; 8 bases match TRBD2. J was trimmed by 4 bases and V by 2 bases; bases with no gene match: 5. Germline CDR1 LNHDA, CDR2 SQIVND (reference sequence). The length of the CDR3 is 15 residues. As DNA, the CDR3 is TGTGCCAGTAGTATACCGGGGGGGTCGGCAGATACGCAGTATTTT. Encoded protein: CASSIPGGSADTQYF.

The rearrangement links TRBV3-1 (or the pseudogene TRBV3-2) to TRBJ2-3; unclear D gene. The germline V and J ends were trimmed by 4 bases and 2 bases, with 10 bases remaining between them. This CDR3 spans 14 amino acids. Germline loops: CDR1 LGHDT, CDR2 YNNKEL (reference sequence). The CDR3 DNA is TGTGCCAGCAGCCCGGAGTTTGCCACAGATACGCAGTATTTT. This translates into CASSPEFATDTQYF.

The rearrangement links TRBV3-1 (or the pseudogene TRBV3-2) to TRBJ1-6, with 7 bases fitting TRBD1. V lost 3 bases, J lost 9 bases, and 8 bases stayed unmatched. CDR3 length: 15 residues. Germline values: CDR1 LGHDT, CDR2 YNNKEL (reference sequence). In DNA, the CDR3 is TGTGCCAGCAGCCATACAGACAGGGTTCGTTCACCCCTCCACTTT. Translating it yields CASSHTDRVRSPLHF.

The J gene is TRBJ2-7, the V gene TRBV5-3; 16 positions agree with TRBD2. TRBV5-3 is marked as an open reading frame, function uncertain. V lost 3 bases to trimming and J lost 2 bases; unmatched junction nucleotides: 11. The CDR3 is 19 amino acids. The CDR3 DNA reads as TGTGCCAGAAGCTCCCCCGGGACTAGCGGGAGGGAAGGACCCTACGAGCAGTACTTC. Protein: CARSSPGTSGREGPYEQYF.

This clone has a single count. The rearrangement links TRBV6-5 to TRBJ1-1; D remains unclear. The CDR3 runs to 12 residues. The germline gives CDR1 MNHEY, CDR2 SVGAGI. V gave up 5 bases and J gave up 7 bases, with 11 bases separating them. The CDR3 DNA follows: TGTGCCAGCAGTCCCGCGGCGGGTGAAGCTTTCTTT. It specifies CASSPAAGEAFF.

V usage is TRBV6-5 and J usage is TRBJ2-2; TRBD2 is a possible D gene (6 bases). CDR1 and CDR2 from the germline V gene are MNHEY and SVGAGI. V lost 2 bases and J lost 3, with 10 bases in between. The CDR3 contains 15 residues. This chain's CDR3 is CASSYQAGYTGELFF. For the CDR3, the DNA is TGTGCCAGCAGTTACCAGGCGGGATACACCGGGGAGCTGTTTTTT.

The chain uses TRBV27 and TRBJ1-5, with D unclear. The V gene's germline CDR1 is MNHEY and CDR2 SMNVEV (reference sequence). This CDR3 contains 13 residues. V gave up 0 bases and J gave up 7 bases, with 7 bases separating them. The CDR3 DNA reads as TGTGCCAGCAGTTTATCGCAAGAGCAGCCCCAGCATTTT. It encodes CASSLSQEQPQHF.

The V and J genes are TRBV18 and TRBJ2-2; D unresolved. This CDR3 spans 15 amino acids. The V gene lost 1 base and the J gene lost 9 bases, with 15 bases spanning the gap. Germline assignment: CDR1 KGHSH and CDR2 LQKENI. In DNA, the CDR3 is TGTGCCAGCTCACCACTACAGATCTCTGACAGGGAGCTGTTTTTT. It specifies CASSPLQISDRELFF.

The chain combines TRBV19 with TRBJ1-5, with TRBD1 matching over 8 bases. This CDR3 is built from 15 residues. V trimming: 8 bases; J trimming: 6 bases; junction bases outside the gene matches: 12. The germline V gene encodes CDR1 LNHDA and CDR2 SQIVND (reference sequence). CDR3 in amino acids: CASLSPGGFGQPQHF. CDR3 nucleotides: TGTGCCAGTTTATCCCCAGGGGGCTTTGGTCAGCCCCAGCATTTT.

This clone has more than one count but fewer than ten. The gene calls are TRBV11-2 and TRBJ2-7; 12 nucleotides align to TRBD2. With 7 bases clipped from V and 2 bases from J, the junction kept 15 bases outside the gene matches. Germline CDR1 is SGHAT and CDR2 is FQNNGV. The CDR3 has 18 residues. In DNA, the CDR3 is TGTGCCAGCACCCGAGCCCTAGCGGGAGGGGCTGGGGCCTACGAGCAGTACTTC. As protein: CASTRALAGGAGAYEQYF.

V is TRBV4-1 and J is TRBJ2-4; 12 nucleotides match TRBD2. V lost 4 bases, J lost 0 bases, and 13 bases stayed unmatched. The CDR3 has 20 residues. Germline V gene lookup returns CDR1 MGHRA and CDR2 YSYEKL. The CDR3 DNA is TGCGCCAGCAGCCCACCATCGGGACTAGCGGGCGGCCAAGCCAAAAACATTCAGTACTTC. Translated: CASSPPSGLAGGQAKNIQYF.

The V gene is TRBV3-1 (or the pseudogene TRBV3-2), the J gene TRBJ2-4; 10 nucleotides align to TRBD2. Germline CDR1 LGHDT, CDR2 YNNKEL (reference sequence). The V gene end was trimmed by 1 base and the J gene end by 8 bases; junction bases not matched to a gene: 14. CDR3 length: 18 amino acids. In DNA, the CDR3 is TGTGCCAGCAGCCAAGGAACTGGGCTAGCGGGGGCCCCGGACATTCAGTACTTC. Its translation: CASSQGTGLAGAPDIQYF.

V usage is TRBV4-1 and J usage is TRBJ2-7; 9 bases line up with TRBD2. The V gene end was trimmed by 0 bases and the J gene end by 4 bases; junction bases not matched to a gene: 7. This CDR3 is 16 amino acids long. The germline V gene encodes CDR1 MGHRA and CDR2 YSYEKL. The CDR3 bases are TGCGCCAGCAGCCAAGAGGTTAGCGGGGGCCAGTACGAGCAGTACTTC. It codes for CASSQEVSGGQYEQYF.